These T cell receptor beta chains were read from a single sample in a study of T cell repertoires in cytomegalovirus infection. TCRdb recomputed calls from the reads with MiXCR, one row per CDR3 protein. Here the sample spans about 180,000 distinct CDR3 sequences, roughly 14% being singletons. Sequencing was performed on PBMCs. These receptors were collected from a human donor in good health (CMV status not recorded). Some clones in this sample may be carry-over from other donors' samples. Both conserved end residues are part of each CDR3. Each record gives: D gene, V gene, J gene, clone size, CDR3 DNA, CDR3 protein. A D gene is named only where the DNA matches it firmly. Where a row states a size, it is once, few, many or the class of an expanded clone; other rows omit it.

>TRBD1|TRBV15|TRBJ2-6|few
TGTGCCACCAGCAGAAACAGGGGGAATGGGGCCAACGTCCTGACTTTC
CATSRNRGNGANVLTF
>.|TRBV7-3|TRBJ1-5|many
TGTGCCAGCAGCTTAACATCCCACAGGCGGGATCAGCCCCAGCATTTT
CASSLTSHRRDQPQHF
>.|TRBV12-3/TRBV12-4|TRBJ2-7|many
TGTGCCAGCAGTGTTAACAGGCTTAGCTCCTACGAGCAGTACTTC
CASSVNRLSSYEQYF
>.|TRBV12-3/TRBV12-4|TRBJ2-6|few
TGTGCCTCAACCTATGATGGGGCCAACGTCCTGACTTTC
CASTYDGANVLTF
>.|TRBV7-2|TRBJ1-6|many
TGTGCCAGCAGCCCCGCGGGTCCGTCGCCCAATTCACCCCTCCACTTT
CASSPAGPSPNSPLHF
>TRBD2|TRBV20-1|TRBJ2-3|.
TGCAGTGCTAGGGTCCCCTTCGGGAGGAATCCCTTGGCGCAGTATTTT
CSARVPFGRNPLAQYF
>.|TRBV5-4|TRBJ2-3|few
TGTGCCAGCAGCTTGGTGGACACAGATACGCAGTATTTT
CASSLVDTDTQYF
>.|TRBV2|TRBJ2-7|.
TGTGCCAGCAGCGTACTCAGGGGTCAGTACTTC
CASSVLRGQYF
>.|TRBV7-6|TRBJ1-1|many
TGTGCCAGCAGTTCCACAGGCGCCACTGAAGCTTTCTTT
CASSSTGATEAFF
>.|TRBV3-1|TRBJ1-2|.
TGTGCCAGCAGCCAAGATCTGGGCGGGATGAGGCATGGCTACACCTTC
CASSQDLGGMRHGYTF
>TRBD2|TRBV7-2|TRBJ2-7|many
TGTGCCAGCAGCCCTCAAGCGGGAGCGGATTACGAGCAGTACTTC
CASSPQAGADYEQYF
>.|TRBV7-1|TRBJ2-6|.
TGTGCCAGCAGCTCGACGGACCTCAGCTCTGGGGCCAACGTCCTGACTTTC
CASSSTDLSSGANVLTF
>.|TRBV28|TRBJ2-7|few
TGTGCCAGCAGTTTCGATAGGCAGGGGTCCTACGAGCAGTACTTC
CASSFDRQGSYEQYF
>.|TRBV12-5|TRBJ1-2|many
TGTGCTAGTGGTTTGGTATCCTTTGGCTACACCTTC
CASGLVSFGYTF
>TRBD1|TRBV19|TRBJ1-2|.
TGTGCCAGTACCCCGGGACAGGGAAACTATGGCTACACCTTC
CASTPGQGNYGYTF
>TRBD1|TRBV6-1|TRBJ2-7|many
TGTGCCAGCAGTGGCCGGGACAGGAGACCTACGCACTACGAGCAGTACTTC
CASSGRDRRPTHYEQYF
>.|TRBV5-1|TRBJ1-1|.
TGCGCCAGCAGTTTCGGACCGGTGAACACTGAAGCTTTCTTT
CASSFGPVNTEAFF
>.|TRBV7-2|TRBJ1-1|.
TGTGCCAGCAGCCCGACTACAGGGTTCACTGAAGCTTTCTTT
CASSPTTGFTEAFF
>.|TRBV29-1|TRBJ1-3|few
TGCAGCGTTGAGCATGGAAACACCATATATTTT
CSVEHGNTIYF
>.|TRBV5-1|TRBJ2-7|.
TGCGCCAGCAGCGCCGGGCCCTACGAGCAGTACTTC
CASSAGPYEQYF
>.|TRBV5-6|TRBJ1-2|many
TGTGCCAGCAGCTCTGAAGGCGACTATGGCTACACCTTC
CASSSEGDYGYTF
>.|TRBV7-2|TRBJ1-1|many
TGTGCCAGCAGCTTAGATATGACTGAAGCTTTCTTT
CASSLDMTEAFF
>TRBD1|TRBV5-1|TRBJ2-3|.
TGCGCCAGCAGCCAAGCAGCCAGGGGGCAAGGAGATACGCAGTATTTT
CASSQAARGQGDTQYF
>.|TRBV14|TRBJ2-1|.
TGTGCCAGCAGTCAAAGGCACCCTAACAATGAGCAGTTCTTC
CASSQRHPNNEQFF
>.|TRBV29-1|TRBJ1-1|many
TGCAGCGTCAGTAGAACTTATATGAACACTGAAGCTTTCTTT
CSVSRTYMNTEAFF
>.|TRBV7-9|TRBJ2-1|many
TGTGCCAGCAGCCCGCCCTATAGGGTAGGCAATGAGCAGTTCTTC
CASSPPYRVGNEQFF
>.|TRBV7-2|TRBJ1-1|many
TGTGCCAGCAGCTTAAGCGGGGCCTCGAACACTGAAGCTTTCTTT
CASSLSGASNTEAFF
>TRBD2|TRBV2|TRBJ2-7|.
TGTGCCAGCAGCGCCACTAGCGGGAGGTGGTACGAGCAGTACTTC
CASSATSGRWYEQYF
>.|TRBV29-1|TRBJ1-1|.
TGCAGCGTTGGATCTGGCCCCCGCGAAGCTTTCTTT
CSVGSGPREAFF
>.|TRBV5-6|TRBJ2-1|few
TGTGCCAGCAGCGGCTCTCCGGGACCCATAAGAGGCAATGAGCAGTTCTTC
CASSGSPGPIRGNEQFF
>.|TRBV12-3/TRBV12-4|TRBJ1-1|.
TGTGCCAGCAGTTTATCTGCAGGGTCCTCTGAAGCTTTCTTT
CASSLSAGSSEAFF
>TRBD1|TRBV5-1|TRBJ1-2|.
TGCGCCAGCAGCTTGGCCGGGACAGCTCCCTATGGCTACACCTTC
CASSLAGTAPYGYTF
>.|TRBV12-3/TRBV12-4|TRBJ2-7|many
TGTGCCAGCAGTTTAAGGGGAAGGTACGAGCAGTACTTC
CASSLRGRYEQYF
>.|TRBV7-8|TRBJ1-1|many
TGTGCCAGCAGCTCAATGGGGCAGGCTATGTTCGCTTTCTTT
CASSSMGQAMFAFF
>TRBD2|TRBV19|TRBJ2-5|.
TGTGCCAGTAGTAACCCCTTAGCGGGGGTTAGGGAGACCCAGTACTTC
CASSNPLAGVRETQYF
>TRBD1|TRBV7-8|TRBJ1-1|many
TGTGCCAGCAGCCGAACCCCGACAGGGTTGAACACTGAAGCTTTCTTT
CASSRTPTGLNTEAFF
>TRBD1|TRBV6-6|TRBJ2-7|many
TGTGCCAGCACCAAAGGGACAGGGGGCTACGAGCAGTACTTC
CASTKGTGGYEQYF
>.|TRBV7-3|TRBJ2-4|many
TGTGCCAGCAGCTTAGACACCAAAAACATTCAGTACTTC
CASSLDTKNIQYF
>.|TRBV28|TRBJ1-3|many
TGTGCCAGCAGTATACGTCCCCCTGGAAACACCATATATTTT
CASSIRPPGNTIYF
>.|TRBV5-1|TRBJ2-1|many
TGCGCCAGCAGCTTAGGACAGGAGCAGTTCTTC
CASSLGQEQFF
>.|TRBV7-7|TRBJ2-5|many
TGTGCTAGCAGCCCTCTGCCCGGGGGGACCCAGTACTTC
CASSPLPGGTQYF
>.|TRBV2|TRBJ2-5|few
TGTGCCAGCAGTGAAGGTCACCCGGCAGAGACCCAGTACTTC
CASSEGHPAETQYF
>.|TRBV28|TRBJ2-2|.
TGTGCCAGCAGTTTAGCTGGCAGGGGCGCCGGGGAGCTGTTTTTT
CASSLAGRGAGELFF
>.|TRBV5-6|TRBJ1-5|many
TGTGCCAGCAGCTTGTCTGGCTCAGGTGTCGGAAGGCCCCAGCATTTT
CASSLSGSGVGRPQHF
>.|TRBV30|TRBJ2-5|few
TGTGCCTGGAGGGATGTACGGCACAGCTACCAAGAGACCCAGTACTTC
CAWRDVRHSYQETQYF
>TRBD1|TRBV11-2|TRBJ1-2|few
TGTGCCAGCAGCTTAGTAGGGGGACAGTACGCCGATAACTATGGCTACACCTTC
CASSLVGGQYADNYGYTF
>.|TRBV7-4|TRBJ1-5|.
TGTGCCAGCAGCCCCCCGCCCATCAGGGGTGGCAATCAGCCCCAGCATTTT
CASSPPPIRGGNQPQHF
>TRBD2|TRBV20-1|TRBJ2-7|.
TGCAGTGCCCAGCGGGAGGGATCCTACGAGCAGTACTTC
CSAQREGSYEQYF
>TRBD1|TRBV5-4|TRBJ1-1|many
TGTGCCAGCAGCCCCGGGACAGGTCTCGAAGCTTTCTTT
CASSPGTGLEAFF
>TRBD1|TRBV7-2|TRBJ1-2|many
TGTGCCAGCAGCCCCCAGACAGGGGGCGCGGGAAGGAATGGCTACACCTTC
CASSPQTGGAGRNGYTF
>.|TRBV29-1|TRBJ2-1|.
TGCAGCGTTGCCTACAATGAGCAGTTCTTC
CSVAYNEQFF
>TRBD1|TRBV5-1|TRBJ1-1|.
TGCGCCAGCAGCTTGGGGGGACAGGGGGCAATGAACACTGAAGCTTTCTTT
CASSLGGQGAMNTEAFF
>.|TRBV7-3|TRBJ1-3|many
TGTGCCAGCAGCTCGTCAGTCTCTGGAAACACCATATATTTT
CASSSSVSGNTIYF
>TRBD1|TRBV29-1|TRBJ2-1|.
TGCAGCGTTGAAGATCGTCGGACAGGGGGGTGGTACAATGAGCAGTTCTTC
CSVEDRRTGGWYNEQFF
>.|TRBV28|TRBJ2-7|many
TGTGCCAGCAGTTCCCCCCCGAAGCCCAGGGGGGGTTACGAGCAGTACTTC
CASSSPPKPRGGYEQYF